This T cell receptor (beta chain) was sequenced during a study of T cells in Graves' hyperthyroidism and ophthalmopathy (dated by TCRdb to about 2019). Regarding the research as a whole: To identify TCR V-J signatures that set the groups apart, the researchers used a discovery cohort of 100 patients, made up of around 42 with Graves' ophthalmopathy and some 58 with stable Graves' hyperthyroidism. Whether ophthalmopathy could be predicted prospectively was tested in an independent validation cohort made up of under 20 hyperthyroidism patients plus 17 patients who later progressed to ophthalmopathy. The 90 to 100 discovery patients were randomly split 7:3 into training and test sets. The study also compared thyroid tissue and blood T-cell repertoires from several Graves' hyperthyroidism patients. After sampling, hyperthyroidism patients received methimazole starting at 30 mg daily, and ophthalmopathy patients received high-dose intravenous methylprednisolone. According to the paper, TCR Vbeta CDR3 sequencing was carried out on approximately 140 peripheral blood samples, which came from around 43 ophthalmopathy, approximately 72 hyperthyroidism and 17 progressor patients. Here is what the overall study found, with its caveats: Most expanded thyroid clonotypes (frequency above 0.001) were also detected in blood, a finding suggesting that blood repertoires may reflect thyroid immune responses. A 13 V-J signature model separated ophthalmopathy from stable hyperthyroidism, with nearly 90% sensitivity and roughly 84% specificity in cross-validation and 80%/75% in testing. No statistical method was used to set the sample size in advance, and investigators knew the group allocation. In validation, progression to ophthalmopathy was predicted by the model with 65% to 71% sensitivity and just over 72% specificity, a median of 6.5 months before onset.

The CDR3 sequence holds 15 residues, the cysteine and phenylalanine included. Only CDR3 DNA remains: 45 bases, in frame from the first base. Trimming removed 5 bases from V and 6 bases from J; the gene matches leave 9 bases unexplained. CDR1 and CDR2, looked up from the germline V gene, are MNHEY and SVGAGI. Comment on this clonotype: Its antigen is still unknown. One base away there is no much larger clone; base qualities are not given.

Patients with uncontrolled infections, other autoimmune diseases, pregnancy or lactation were excluded. Clinical symptoms, serum thyroxine and TRAb, thyroid ultrasound, and orbital computed tomography formed the basis for the diagnoses. Trizol reagent was used to extract total RNA, and RNA quality was then checked on an Agilent 2100 Bioanalyzer. TCR beta CDR3 regions were amplified from RNA transcripts. For the first round of RT-PCR on the TCR CDR3, the HTBI primer set was used together with the Qiagen OneStep RT-PCR kit. A second multiplex PCR round built the libraries, followed by size selection and purification. Paired-end sequencing of the libraries was performed with 100 bp reads on an Illumina HiSeq2000. As for the original processing: SOAPnuke was used to process the raw data, with reads discarded if the reads contained adapters or uncalled bases, had a mean Phred below 15, or lacked an exact constant-primer or identifier match. High-quality paired reads were merged with COPE v1.2.5, and unique nucleotide sequences were defined as clonotypes. MiTCR v1.1 was used to align clonotypes to the IMGT TRBV, TRBD and TRBJ reference segments. The analysis was restricted to V-J combinations with a frequency above 0.0001, which together covered 99% to 99.2% of the repertoires. The TCS score was defined as the ratio of F50 (clonal expansion) to E x V (chaos), calculated using BLOSUM62-based TCRdist between CDR3 peptides within each V-J. Welch's t-statistics and random forest reduced just over 500 V-J features to some 14, which were used in a naive Bayes classifier (R e1071). The similarity between thyroid and blood repertoires was quantified using the Morisita-Horn index. TCRdb itself trimmed the public reads at Q25 with fastp, ran MiXCR and retained productive beta chains. Records with the same CDR3 protein are collapsed into one entry carrying the most frequent genes and DNA. These V and J calls derive from TCRdb rather than the authors' analysis. The sample table holds approximately 700,000 distinct CDR3 sequences, of which roughly 45% were seen once. Jointly, the top ten make up less than 8.5% of the sample.

Sequencing was carried out using peripheral blood or thyroid tissue (not recorded which). The receptor was derived from an adult man with Graves' disease, either hyperthyroidism or ophthalmopathy (not recorded which). This receptor chain uses TRBV6-5 and TRBJ2-7, with 11 bases in between that match TRBD1. This receptor has the CDR3 CASSESGQGAFEQYF. Here is the DNA: TGTGCCAGCAGTGAAAGTGGACAGGGGGCGTTCGAGCAGTACTTC.